This T cell receptor beta chain was retrieved from a study of neurological immune-mediated disorders. The study's findings and limits: HTLV-1-associated myelopathy had the most TCR clonal expansion, and multiple sclerosis had the least, less than healthy controls. Private repertoires in all groups were suggested by the absence of shared CDR3 amino acid sequences among expanded clones across subjects.

Synthesis of cDNA was carried out by template-switch 5'RACE. The reaction used 10-nucleotide random UMIs. From the 5' RACE reads, TCRdb called clonotypes with MiXCR, one entry per CDR3 protein. The sample holds about 120,000 distinct CDR3 sequences, roughly 3.1% seen once. The sample holds many counts of this clonotype. Its antigen is as yet unknown. V lost 6 bases to trimming and J lost 2 bases; unmatched junction nucleotides: 5. The CDR3 runs 15 residues. The TCR originated in a woman aged 25 to 39 with multiple sclerosis. Sequencing input: PBMCs. The gene calls are TRBV12-3 or TRBV12-4 and TRBJ2-3, with TRBD2 matching over 10 bases. CDR3 loop: CASSRSGGNTDTQYF. The CDR3, as DNA: TGTGCCAGCAGCCGTAGCGGGGGGAACACAGATACGCAGTATTTT.